This entry lists 17 T cell receptor beta chains sequenced from one sample in a study of regulatory T cells in long-lasting Graves disease (dated by TCRdb to the early 2020s). Per the publication, the time point label means: persistent/refractory GD, antithyroid drugs over 5 years with positive TRAb. RNA was extracted from PBMCs in TRIzol for both TCR sequencing and RNA sequencing. The library relied on multiplex PCR. Sequencing relied on an Illumina HiSeq 4000. CDR3 regions were amplified by Arm-PCR with iRepertoire HTBI primers to construct TCR beta libraries. The public reads were reanalyzed by TCRdb: fastp trimming at Q25, MiXCR alignment, in-frame beta chains only. Merged by CDR3 protein, the rows form single entries marked with the most common genes and DNA. This sample comprises 650,000 to 850,000 distinct CDR3 sequences, approximately 29% of them detected only once. The leading ten clones occupy under 50% of the sample.

The sample in question was peripheral blood mononuclear cells (PBMCs), obtained when the disease was refractory, from a patient treated with antithyroid drugs. These receptors were taken from a female donor with Graves disease.

V and J are TRBV11-2 and TRBJ2-5; D possibly corresponds to TRBD1 (6 bases). Trimming took off 1 base at V and 2 bases at J, with 14 bases between the two ends. Germline CDR1 reads SGHAT; CDR2 reads FQNNGV. The CDR3 is 16 residues long. In DNA form, the CDR3 reads TGTGCCAGCAGCTTAGTCACAGGGAGTAGACAAGAGACCCAGTACTTC. Translating it yields CASSLVTGSRQETQYF. The full variable domain, in which reference TRBV11-2 and TRBJ2-5 provide the parts outside the CDR3, is EAGVAQSPRYKIIEKRQSVAFWCNPISGHATLYWYQQILGQGPKLLIQFQNNGVVDDSQLPKDRFSAERLKGVDSTLKIQPAKLEDSAVYLCASSLVTGSRQETQYFGPGTRLLVL.

This chain links TRBV20-1 with TRBJ1-1; D may be TRBD1 (5 bases). V lost 0 bases to trimming and J lost 1 base, with 12 bases between them. The length of the CDR3 is 15 residues. CDR1 and CDR2 from the germline V gene are DFQATT and SNEGSKA (reference sequence). The CDR3 DNA reads TGCAGTGCTAGAGACCTCCAGGGCGGGAACACTGAAGCTTTCTTT. Its protein is CSARDLQGGNTEAFF.

The rearrangement joins TRBV7-9 to TRBJ1-2, with D perhaps matching TRBD1 (5 bases). Per the germline V gene, CDR1 is SEHNR and CDR2 is FQNEAQ (reference sequence). The CDR3 totals 15 residues. Trimming took off 1 base at V and 7 bases at J, with 16 bases between the two ends. CDR3 in DNA: TGTGCCAGCAGCTTAGTCCGGGACTATGAAAGTGGCTACACCTTC. Residues: CASSLVRDYESGYTF.

In its sample, this clonotype was seen many times. This chain connects TRBV3-1 to TRBJ2-7; unclear D gene. Trimming shortened V by 1 base and J by 0 bases, and 4 bases separated the two germline ends. The germline V gene encodes CDR1 LGHDT and CDR2 YNNKEL (reference sequence). The CDR3 is made up of 13 amino acids. This CDR3 reads CASSQGNSYEQYF. CDR3 coding DNA: TGTGCCAGCAGCCAAGGGAACTCCTACGAGCAGTACTTC.

This clonotype was observed a few times. CDR3 residues: CASISGHNQPQHF. CDR3 bases: TGTGCCAGCATCTCAGGGCACAATCAGCCCCAGCATTTT. The rearrangement links TRBV2 to TRBJ1-5, with D possibly matching TRBD1 (5 bases). Trimming shortened V by 7 bases and J by 3 bases, and 10 bases separated the two germline ends. CDR3 length equals 13 residues. The germline gives CDR1 SNHLY, CDR2 FYNNEI.

In its sample, this clonotype was seen a few times. The V and J genes are TRBV3-1 and TRBJ2-7, with TRBD1 identical over 7 bases. With 3 bases clipped from V and 4 bases from J, the junction kept 9 bases outside the gene matches. Germline V lookup: CDR1 LGHDT, CDR2 YNNKEL (reference sequence). The CDR3 sequence is 15 residues long. CDR3 coding DNA: TGTGCCAGCAGCCAGGGACAGATACCCTGGTACGAGCAGTACTTC. It translates to CASSQGQIPWYEQYF.

This clonotype was recorded a few times. This chain uses TRBV11-2 with TRBJ2-5; 8 bases are shared with TRBD1. This CDR3 region has 16 residues. J gave up 1 base and V 1 base, and 5 bases lay outside the gene matches. Germline CDR1 and CDR2: SGHAT and FQNNGV. This CDR3 is CASSLGTGSFQETQYF. DNA for the CDR3: TGTGCCAGCAGCTTAGGGACAGGGTCCTTCCAAGAGACCCAGTACTTC. Full variable domain (rest looked up from reference TRBV11-2 and TRBJ2-5): EAGVAQSPRYKIIEKRQSVAFWCNPISGHATLYWYQQILGQGPKLLIQFQNNGVVDDSQLPKDRFSAERLKGVDSTLKIQPAKLEDSAVYLCASSLGTGSFQETQYFGPGTRLLVL.

This clonotype came up a few times. The chain couples TRBV27 to TRBJ1-5; D call uncertain. CDR3 length: 16 residues. Germline V gene data show CDR1 as MNHEY and CDR2 as SMNVEV (reference sequence). V was cut by 2 bases and J by 0 bases, with 11 bases left in between. CDR3 protein: CASSLQALHSNQPQHF. The CDR3 region has the DNA TGTGCCAGCAGTTTACAGGCGCTTCATAGCAATCAGCCCCAGCATTTT.

The table lists this clonotype with a few counts. The genes are TRBV6-1 and TRBJ1-2; the D gene is possibly TRBD1 (6 bases). This CDR3 is built from 14 residues. V was clipped by 5 bases and J by 4 bases, with 14 bases between them. Germline CDR1 reads MNHNS; CDR2 reads SASEGT. The CDR3 DNA reads as TGTGCCAGCAGTCGCTCCCAGGGGATCTATGGCTACACCTTC. Translating gives CASSRSQGIYGYTF.

A few counts support this clonotype. The V and J genes are TRBV30 and TRBJ1-2; 8 bases line up with TRBD1. Germline CDR1 GTSNPN, CDR2 SVGIG (reference sequence). The CDR3 extends over 11 amino acids. V lost 8 bases to trimming and J lost 2 bases; unmatched junction nucleotides: 1. The CDR3 loop is CAGDRNYGYTF. In nucleotides, the CDR3 is TGTGCCGGGGACAGGAACTATGGCTACACCTTC. The full variable domain, completed using reference TRBV30 and TRBJ1-2, is SQTIHQWPATLVQPVGSPLSLECTVEGTSNPNLYWYRQAAGRGLQLLFYSVGIGQISSEVPQNLSASRPQDRQFILSSKKLLLSDSGFYLCAGDRNYGYTFGSGTRLTVV.

V gene TRBV20-1 combines with J gene TRBJ1-1; D is ambiguous. Germline lookup yields CDR1 DFQATT and CDR2 SNEGSKA (reference sequence). The CDR3 length is 8 residues. Between the trimmed V and J ends, which lost 6 bases and 10 bases, there was a span of 6 bases. CDR3 in DNA: TGCAGTGCAGTCGGAGCTTTCTTT. It is translated as CSAVGAFF.

Notes on this clonotype: As the CDR3 is not closed by the conserved phenylalanine or tryptophan, this likely results from a read error. The rearrangement joins TRBV12-3 or TRBV12-4 to TRBJ1-1; a weak D match, TRBD1 (5 bases). Trimming took 11 bases from V and 1 from J, leaving 20 bases between them. This CDR3 region has 15 residues. CDR3 DNA sequence: TGTGCCTCATCCTCGAGGGGATGGGGGAACACTGAAGCTTTCCTT. This gives the protein CASSSRGWGNTEAFL.

This clonotype was seen a few times. The chain recombines TRBV20-1 with TRBJ1-2; possible D gene TRBD1, 5 bases. The V end lost 7 bases, the J end lost 8 bases, and 20 bases lay between the germline ends. This CDR3 is 13 amino acids long. CDR1 is DFQATT, CDR2 SNEGSKA, per germline (reference sequence). The CDR3 region is CSGLRGLTGGYTF. In nucleotides, the CDR3 is TGCAGTGGTCTGCGGGGCTTGACGGGCGGCTACACCTTC.

Comments on this clonotype: At one boundary the junction diverges from the germline segment, which might be a read error. V is TRBV4-2 and J is TRBJ2-1; D uncertain. Germline-derived CDR1 and CDR2 are LGHNA and YNFKEQ. This CDR3 is 16 amino acids long. The CDR3 sequence: CVSSQDPADSYNEQFF. CDR3 DNA: TGTGTCAGCAGCCAAGACCCGGCTGACTCCTACAATGAGCAGTTCTTC.

This clonotype was picked up many times. The V and J genes are TRBV28 and TRBJ1-2; TRBD1 matches 10 bases. J was trimmed by 3 bases and V by 4 bases; bases with no gene match: 5. The CDR3 is made up of 15 amino acids. Germline assignment: CDR1 MDHEN and CDR2 SYDVKM. The CDR3 DNA reads as TGTGCCAGCAGTTCGGGACAGGGGAAGGACTATGGCTACACCTTC. Encoded protein: CASSSGQGKDYGYTF.

In this sample, this clonotype turned up a few times. The chain has TRBV20-1 and TRBJ2-3; 7 positions match TRBD2. The junction had 2 bases not matched to a gene; V was cut back by 1 base and J by 4 bases. Germline-derived CDR1 and CDR2 are DFQATT and SNEGSKA (reference sequence). CDR3 length equals 13 residues. CDR3 in DNA: TGCAGTGCTAGAGTCGCGGGGGCAGATACGCAGTATTTT. Translation gives CSARVAGADTQYF.

The V call is TRBV5-6, the J call TRBJ1-1, with TRBD1 as a possible D gene (6 bases). The CDR3 has 15 residues. Germline V gives CDR1 SGHDT, CDR2 YYEEEE. The ends were cut back, 1 base at V and 0 bases at J, with 10 bases in the middle. The CDR3 DNA reads as TGTGCCAGCAGCTTGATGGGGGCAGTGAACACTGAAGCTTTCTTT. This encodes CASSLMGAVNTEAFF.